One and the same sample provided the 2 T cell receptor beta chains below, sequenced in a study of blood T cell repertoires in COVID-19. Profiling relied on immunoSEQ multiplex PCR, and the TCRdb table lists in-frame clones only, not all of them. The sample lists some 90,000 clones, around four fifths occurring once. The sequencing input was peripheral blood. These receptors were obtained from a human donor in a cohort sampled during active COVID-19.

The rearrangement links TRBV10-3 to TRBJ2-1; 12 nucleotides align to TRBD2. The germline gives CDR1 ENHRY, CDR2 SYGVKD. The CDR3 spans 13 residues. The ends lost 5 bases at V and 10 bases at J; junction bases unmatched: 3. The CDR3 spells CAISSGLAGEQFF. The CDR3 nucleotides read TGTGCCATCAGTTCCGGACTAGCGGGAGAGCAGTTCTTC.

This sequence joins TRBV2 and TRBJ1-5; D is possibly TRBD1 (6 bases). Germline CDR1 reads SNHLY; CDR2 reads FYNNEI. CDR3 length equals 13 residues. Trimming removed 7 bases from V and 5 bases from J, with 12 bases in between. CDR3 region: CASISGAHQPQHF. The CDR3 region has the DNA TGTGCCAGCATTTCAGGGGCGCATCAGCCCCAGCATTTT.